Shown below are 7 T cell receptor beta chains from a single sample sequenced in a study of blood T cells in healthy people across ages. Primers used in a second PCR of about 7 to 12 cycles were a sample-barcoded 5' primer and a J-beta primer mix. TCRdb called the 5' RACE reads again in MiXCR, with one record for every CDR3 protein. The sample gives 790,000 or so distinct CDR3 sequences, about 61% of which show up once; around 24% is in the top ten. The source material was blood. The receptor set was obtained from a man aged 40-49 years in good health.

This clonotype was seen only a few times. This chain joins TRBV5-4 and TRBJ2-3; maybe TRBD1 (7 bases). Trimming cost V 4 bases and J 0 bases, with 12 bases left between them. The CDR3 is 15 amino acids. The germline V gene encodes CDR1 SGHNT and CDR2 YYREEE (reference sequence). The CDR3 is CASSQTGTSTDTQYF. The CDR3 coding sequence is TGTGCCAGCAGCCAGACAGGGACTAGCACAGATACGCAGTATTTT.

This clonotype was observed a few times. Written as DNA, the CDR3 is TGTGCCACCCCGGGGCCTCGCTCCTACGAGCAGTACTTC. It specifies CATPGPRSYEQYF. The chain couples TRBV28 to TRBJ2-7; D may match TRBD1 or TRBD2 (5 bases each). Trimming stripped 10 bases from V and 0 bases from J, with 13 bases between. From germline, CDR1 is MDHEN and CDR2 SYDVKM. This CDR3 spans 13 amino acids. Full variable domain (remainder filled in from reference TRBV28 and TRBJ2-7): DVKVTQSSRYLVKRTGEKVFLECVQDMDHENMFWYRQDPGLGLRLIYFSYDVKMKEKGDIPEGYSVSREKKERFSLILESASTNQTSMYLCATPGPRSYEQYFGPGTRLTVT.

The V and J genes are TRBV27 and TRBJ2-7; TRBD1 matches at 9 bases. The germline CDR1 and CDR2 sequences are MNHEY and SMNVEV (reference sequence). The CDR3 sequence is 16 residues long. V shed 2 bases and J 2 bases; nucleotides not matched to a gene: 7. CDR3 sequence: CASSLASGTGPYEQYF. The CDR3 region has the DNA TGTGCCAGCAGTTTAGCCTCCGGGACAGGGCCCTACGAGCAGTACTTC.

The chain couples TRBV20-1 to TRBJ2-3; 11 bases are shared with TRBD1. V shed 5 bases, J shed 7 bases, and the junction held 11 bases outside the gene matches. CDR3 size: 15 residues. CDR1 DFQATT and CDR2 SNEGSKA come from the germline V gene (reference sequence). CDR3 protein: CSAALSGTGGNTQYF. For the CDR3, the DNA is TGCAGTGCTGCCCTTTCCGGGACAGGGGGAAATACGCAGTATTTT.

This clonotype was seen ten or more times. J is TRBJ2-7 and V is TRBV4-2; 7 bases match TRBD2. The CDR3 length is 15 residues. Trimming removed 4 bases from V and 3 bases from J; junction bases left unmatched: 9. The germline V gene has CDR1 LGHNA and CDR2 YNFKEQ. The CDR3 spells CASSPGASGNYEQYF. DNA of the CDR3: TGTGCCAGCAGCCCCGGGGCTAGCGGCAACTACGAGCAGTACTTC.

This clonotype was found a few times. J is TRBJ2-5 and V is TRBV7-2; D might be TRBD1 or TRBD2, each matching 6 bases. Germline CDR1 reads SGHTA; CDR2 reads FQGNSA. Trimming removed 2 bases from V and 5 bases from J, with 15 bases in between. The CDR3 length is 15 residues. The CDR3 reads CASSLYDGGGETQYF. DNA of the CDR3: TGTGCCAGCAGCTTATATGACGGGGGCGGGGAGACCCAGTACTTC. The full variable domain, rest sourced from reference TRBV7-2 and TRBJ2-5, is GAGVSQSPSNKVTEKGKDVELRCDPISGHTALYWYRQSLGQGLEFLIYFQGNSAPDKSGLPSDRFSAERTGGSVSTLTIQRTQQEDSAVYLCASSLYDGGGETQYFGPGTRLLVL.

V gene TRBV20-1 combines with J gene TRBJ2-3, with 10 bases lining up with TRBD1. This CDR3 has 14 residues. Germline CDR1 is DFQATT and CDR2 is SNEGSKA (reference sequence). Trimming at V came to 6 bases and at J to 3 bases, leaving 6 bases not matched to a gene. CDR3 sequence (DNA): TGCAGTGCCCCCCCGGGACAGGGGACAGATACGCAGTATTTT. Protein product: CSAPPGQGTDTQYF.